This T cell receptor (beta chain) was captured by sequencing in a study of blood T cell repertoires in COVID-19. Whole-study context: The samples span acute and convalescent COVID-19 from the United States, Italy and Spain.

The Seattle patients, enrolled during active infection, were followed longitudinally. Trimming stripped 4 bases from V and 0 bases from J, with 7 bases between. Germline values: CDR1 MDHEN, CDR2 SYDVKM. The CDR3 length is 14 residues. As originally analysed: Amplifying reference gene primers gave estimates of nucleated cell counts. Assay: immunoSEQ multiplex PCR; the TCRdb copy retains only in-frame clones and omits some. V, J and clone size are taken as reported in that table, and D and trimming were inferred from the DNA itself. The sample yields approximately 530,000 clones, 85% to 90% seen once. This rearrangement joins TRBV28 to TRBJ1-3; D gene uncertain. The source of this sequence is a woman in her forties or fifties with COVID-19, enrolled during active disease. Sequenced sample: peripheral blood. CDR3 DNA sequence: TGTGCCAGCAGTTCGCTAGACTCTGGAAACACCATATATTTT. It is translated as CASSSLDSGNTIYF.